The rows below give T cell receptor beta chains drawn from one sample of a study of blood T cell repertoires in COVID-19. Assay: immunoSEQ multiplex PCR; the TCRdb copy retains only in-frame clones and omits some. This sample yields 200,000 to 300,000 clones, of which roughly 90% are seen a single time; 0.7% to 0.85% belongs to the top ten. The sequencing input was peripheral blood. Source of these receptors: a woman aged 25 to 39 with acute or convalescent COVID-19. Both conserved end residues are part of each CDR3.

cdr3_aa: CASSLYTGELFF
v_call: TRBV7-9
j_call: TRBJ2-2
cdr3_length: 12

cdr3_aa: CASKVGRLGRGTAGELFF
v_call: TRBV10-2
j_call: TRBJ2-2
cdr3_length: 18

cdr3_aa: CASSWTGSPGELFF
v_call: TRBV2
j_call: TRBJ2-2
cdr3_length: 14

cdr3_aa: CASSLVSGTGRQPQHF
v_call: TRBV11-2
j_call: TRBJ1-5
cdr3_length: 16

cdr3_aa: CASSRRLAGRTDTQYF
v_call: TRBV5-1
j_call: TRBJ2-3
cdr3_length: 16

cdr3_aa: CASSMFTGGFGLGEKLFF
v_call: TRBV19
j_call: TRBJ1-4
cdr3_length: 18

cdr3_aa: CASSARTGGADTQYF
v_call: TRBV6-4
j_call: TRBJ2-3
cdr3_length: 15

cdr3_aa: CASSGAGQQYF
v_call: TRBV9
j_call: TRBJ2-3
cdr3_length: 11

cdr3_aa: CASSLARGRDSPLHF
v_call: TRBV5-4
j_call: TRBJ1-6
cdr3_length: 15

cdr3_aa: CASSTTGGAKNIQYF
v_call: TRBV19
j_call: TRBJ2-4
cdr3_length: 15

cdr3_aa: CASSLTGMNTEAFF
v_call: TRBV5-6
j_call: TRBJ1-1
cdr3_length: 14

cdr3_aa: CASSPGLAGLYNEQFF
v_call: TRBV11-3
j_call: TRBJ2-1
cdr3_length: 16

cdr3_aa: CASGLGQGRSEAFF
v_call: TRBV12-5
j_call: TRBJ1-1
cdr3_length: 14

cdr3_aa: CASSPLAGLAGGTDTQYF
v_call: TRBV18
j_call: TRBJ2-3
cdr3_length: 18

cdr3_aa: CASSPPQGANTGELFF
v_call: TRBV3-1/TRBV3-2
j_call: TRBJ2-2
cdr3_length: 16

cdr3_aa: CSVAGQTHSYEQYF
v_call: TRBV29-1
j_call: TRBJ2-7
cdr3_length: 14

cdr3_aa: CASSQDRLTTSSDTQYF
v_call: TRBV3-1/TRBV3-2
j_call: TRBJ2-3
cdr3_length: 17

cdr3_aa: CASSIRTAGAGNTDTQYF
v_call: TRBV7-2
j_call: TRBJ2-3
cdr3_length: 18

cdr3_aa: CASSYSTAGQPQHF
v_call: TRBV6-5
j_call: TRBJ1-5
cdr3_length: 14

cdr3_aa: CAWSTSGTGNTGELFF
v_call: TRBV30
j_call: TRBJ2-2
cdr3_length: 16

cdr3_aa: CASRESSGGHYEQYF
v_call: TRBV19
j_call: TRBJ2-7
cdr3_length: 15

cdr3_aa: CASSFRGYEQYF
v_call: TRBV7-9
j_call: TRBJ2-7
cdr3_length: 12

cdr3_aa: CASSISRAGGTYEQYF
v_call: TRBV19
j_call: TRBJ2-7
cdr3_length: 16

cdr3_aa: CASSLGLAVYNEQFF
v_call: TRBV3-1/TRBV3-2
j_call: TRBJ2-1
cdr3_length: 15

cdr3_aa: CASSPQTGAMNTEAFF
v_call: TRBV7-6
j_call: TRBJ1-1
cdr3_length: 16

cdr3_aa: CASSPQNSPLHF
v_call: TRBV4-1
j_call: TRBJ1-6
cdr3_length: 12

cdr3_aa: CASKHERALVPPENTGELFF
v_call: TRBV23-1
j_call: TRBJ2-2
cdr3_length: 20

cdr3_aa: CASSYNLRGSTYEQYF
v_call: TRBV6-2/TRBV6-3
j_call: TRBJ2-7
cdr3_length: 16

cdr3_aa: CAWSGQTSTDTQYF
v_call: TRBV30
j_call: TRBJ2-3
cdr3_length: 14

cdr3_aa: CASRRLADTDTQYF
v_call: TRBV7-2
j_call: TRBJ2-3
cdr3_length: 14

cdr3_aa: CASSLDTGFTEAFF
v_call: TRBV7-9
j_call: TRBJ1-1
cdr3_length: 14

cdr3_aa: CASSPLGDEQFF
v_call: TRBV18
j_call: TRBJ2-1
cdr3_length: 12

cdr3_aa: CASSLESGTGANVLTF
v_call: TRBV7-2
j_call: TRBJ2-6
cdr3_length: 16

cdr3_aa: CASSPTSGRNTGELFF
v_call: TRBV27
j_call: TRBJ2-2
cdr3_length: 16

cdr3_aa: CASSMGGTGEDNSPLHF
v_call: TRBV19
j_call: TRBJ1-6
cdr3_length: 17

cdr3_aa: CASSPIGTVDYEQYF
v_call: TRBV18
j_call: TRBJ2-7
cdr3_length: 15

cdr3_aa: CASSGKGGETQYF
v_call: TRBV7-2
j_call: TRBJ2-5
cdr3_length: 13

cdr3_aa: CASSMGSRGKPQHF
v_call: TRBV19
j_call: TRBJ1-5
cdr3_length: 14

cdr3_aa: CASSSSSYEQYF
v_call: TRBV3-1/TRBV3-2
j_call: TRBJ2-7
cdr3_length: 12

cdr3_aa: CASSILNEQFF
v_call: TRBV25-1
j_call: TRBJ2-1
cdr3_length: 11

cdr3_aa: CASSLIGDDTEAFF
v_call: TRBV7-3
j_call: TRBJ1-1
cdr3_length: 14

cdr3_aa: CASMWGTGGRDGYTF
v_call: TRBV19
j_call: TRBJ1-2
cdr3_length: 15

cdr3_aa: CASPLMRDRVLTNEKLFF
v_call: TRBV7-8
j_call: TRBJ1-4
cdr3_length: 18

cdr3_aa: CASRSTGGSYNEQFF
v_call: TRBV7-9
j_call: TRBJ2-1
cdr3_length: 15

cdr3_aa: CASSIGRVDNPYNEQFF
v_call: TRBV19
j_call: TRBJ2-1
cdr3_length: 17

cdr3_aa: CASGLGLAVPSSYNEQFF
v_call: TRBV12-5
j_call: TRBJ2-1
cdr3_length: 18

cdr3_aa: CASSRAGTGFIYGYTF
v_call: TRBV5-4
j_call: TRBJ1-2
cdr3_length: 16